This TCR beta chain was retrieved from a study of blood T cell repertoires in COVID-19. Study-wide background: PBMCs, B-cell-depleted T cells, or T cells provided the cDNA or gDNA that made up the material.

CDR1 and CDR2 from the germline V gene are MNHEY and SVGAGI. This CDR3 spans 15 amino acids. The germline V and J ends were trimmed by 2 bases and 5 bases, with 13 bases remaining between them. Under the authors' procedure: Scientists estimated how many nucleated cells there were by amplifying reference gene primers. Data came from immunoSEQ multiplex PCR; TCRdb stores just in-frame clones and leaves some out. V and J calls and clone size are as listed in that table; D and trimming were resolved from the DNA. The table lists tens of thousands of clones, around 70% of them singletons. Sequencing input: peripheral blood. The V call is TRBV6-5, the J call TRBJ2-1; D is possibly TRBD2 (6 bases). This clonotype was sampled from a human donor in a cohort sampled during active or convalescent COVID-19. The CDR3 region has the DNA TGTGCCAGCAGTTACACCGGGAGCAACCACAATGAGCAGTTCTTC. It translates to CASSYTGSNHNEQFF.